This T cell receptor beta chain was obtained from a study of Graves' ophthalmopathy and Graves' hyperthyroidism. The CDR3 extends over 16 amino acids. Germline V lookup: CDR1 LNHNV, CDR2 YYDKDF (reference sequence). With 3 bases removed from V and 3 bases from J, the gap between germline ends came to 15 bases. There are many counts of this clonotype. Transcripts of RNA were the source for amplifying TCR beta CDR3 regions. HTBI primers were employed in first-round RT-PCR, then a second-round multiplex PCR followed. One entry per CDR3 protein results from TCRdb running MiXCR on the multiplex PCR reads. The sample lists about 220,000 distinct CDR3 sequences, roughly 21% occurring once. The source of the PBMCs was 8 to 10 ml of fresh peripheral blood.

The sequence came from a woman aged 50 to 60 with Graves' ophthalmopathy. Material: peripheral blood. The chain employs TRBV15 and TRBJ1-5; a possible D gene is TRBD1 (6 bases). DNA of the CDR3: TGTGCCACCAGCAGTGGGTCAGGGGTTGTCAATCAGCCCCAGCATTTT. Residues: CATSSGSGVVNQPQHF. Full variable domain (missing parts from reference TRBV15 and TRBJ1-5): DAMVIQNPRYQVTQFGKPVTLSCSQTLNHNVMYWYQQKSSQAPKLLFHYYDKDFNNEADTPDNFQSRRPNTSFCFLDIRSPGLGDTAMYLCATSSGSGVVNQPQHFGDGTRLSIL.